The text below deals with one T cell receptor beta chain. The antigen it recognizes is unknown. No base quality information exists; no much larger clone differs at one position. Unique molecular identifier barcodes were incorporated into the libraries and were used for clonotype quantification. Qiagen AllPrep DNA/RNA Micro kits were used to isolate total RNA, and an Agilent TapeStation was used to check RNA quality. TCR beta libraries were built by 5' RACE: cDNA synthesis followed by two PCR steps using TCR beta constant-region gene-specific primers. TCR beta libraries were sequenced on an Illumina MiSeq platform. From the authors' description of their analysis: MIGEC, MiXCR and VDJtools were used for read processing. The frequency of each clonotype was calculated as the fraction of all unique molecular identifiers in the sample that belonged to that clonotype. Any TRBV gene that IMGT lists as a pseudogene or open reading frame, and is therefore nonfunctional, such as TRBV1, TRBV12-1 and TRBV21, was left out. TCRdb trimmed the raw reads at Q25, called clones with MiXCR and kept productive beta chains. One record per CDR3 amino acid sequence lists the most common genes and DNA. Clone size and V and J calls follow TCRdb, not the original study. In all, the sample holds about 20,000 distinct CDR3 sequences, and approximately 2% of those were seen once. The top ten constitute about 5.5% of the sample.

This record comes from a study of beta chain bispecific antibodies for T cell cancers (dated by TCRdb to the early 2020s). About the investigation overall: Healthy donor T cells were cocultured with T cell leukemia lines and bispecific antibodies, then TRBV sequencing of surviving cells measured the depletion of each TRBV family. Surface TRBV12 (TRBV12-3) was expressed by Jurkat cells, and surface TRBV5-5 was expressed by HPB-ALL cells.

CDR1 WSHSY and CDR2 SAAADI were looked up in the germline V gene. At the junction V is shortened by 1 base and J by 0 bases, with 10 bases in between. The CDR3 goes from the cysteine to the phenylalanine over 17 residues. The CDR3 DNA has 51 bases and is translated from base 1. The paper's findings and limits, for the study overall: Leukemia cell line cells were mixed with normal T cells in each sequenced sample, and most of the targeted TRBV signal was derived from the leukemia cells rather than from the normal T cells. The TRBV-directed bispecific antibodies appeared to leave every TRBV family member untouched except the targeted genes and the closely related ones. Relative to anti-CD19, anti-TRBV12 exposure cut the share of total TRBV signal from TRBV12-3 by about 99%, while TRBV12-4 dropped by around 33%, which was not significant. Cross-reactivity of the anti-TRBV5-5 antibody with TRBV5-6 was attributed to high sequence similarity between the two genes.

The meaning of the sample's treatment or condition label: alpha-V12: anti-TRBV12 scFv linked to anti-CD3 scFv. T cells were expanded from blood mononuclear cells for around 3 days using either anti-CD3 antibody OKT3 or CD3/CD28 Dynabeads. The anti-TRBV12 bispecific sample was taken from a coculture of Jurkat leukemia cells with normal T cells and was compared with an anti-CD19 bispecific control coculture. The culture conditions for expanded T cells were RPMI 1640 plus 10% fetal bovine serum, recombinant human IL-2 (100 IU/ml) and IL-7 (roughly 4.5 ng/ml). Cocultures combined 50,000 or so normal T cells with 50,000 or so target cells and bispecific antibody in approximately 100 ul, incubated 17 hours at 37°C. Each bispecific antibody was composed of two single-chain variable fragments, which were expressed in a single-chain diabody format with a His tag. Healthy human donors supplied the effector T cells, with peripheral blood mononuclear cells isolated from leukapheresis samples using Ficoll density gradient centrifugation.

The origin of this receptor is a human donor in good health. Some clones in this sample may be carry-over from other donors' samples. The sequence joins TRBV10-2 to TRBJ2-6; the D segment cannot be called with confidence. The sample here was healthy donor T cells cultured with leukemia cells, taken from a culture containing a bispecific antibody targeting TCR Vbeta12. CDR3 reads: CASSEFRRGSGANVLTF. The sequenced DNA: TGCGCCAGCAGTGAGTTCCGGAGAGGCTCTGGGGCCAACGTCCTGACTTTC.